This TCR beta chain was obtained from a study of CD8 T cells in ankylosing spondylitis. Study outcomes and limitations: A TCR beta motif of fewer than ten highly homologous variants seemed to mark ankylosing spondylitis blood. The authors reported significant enrichment of disease-linked clones in matched ankylosing spondylitis synovial fluid. Disease-linked clones bore a CD8+ phenotype and were relatively rare in peripheral blood.

Trimming removed 0 bases from V and 5 bases from J, with 17 bases in between. This CDR3 has 16 amino acids. The germline V gene encodes CDR1 DFQATT and CDR2 SNEGSKA (reference sequence). Details on this clonotype: Its matching antigen is unknown.

TCRdb reprocessed the 5' RACE reads via MiXCR and lists one record per CDR3 protein. The table records 450,000 or so distinct CDR3 sequences, 20% to 30% of them present only once. Sequenced: blood, either unsorted or a sorted T cell fraction (not recorded which). The rearrangement links TRBV20-1 to TRBJ2-1; tentative D call: TRBD2 (5 bases). This clonotype was obtained from a male donor with ankylosing spondylitis. CDR3 bases: TGCAGTGCTAGAGATCTGGTAAGACCCGGGGACAATGAGCAGTTCTTC. Translation gives CSARDLVRPGDNEQFF.